The 13 T cell receptor beta chains listed next were all sequenced from one sample in a study of T cell changes during pregnancy in multiple sclerosis. Clones were read by immunoSEQ multiplex PCR, and TCRdb kept only the in-frame ones, dropping some. The top ten hold roughly 0.5% of the sample, which has roughly 40,000 clones, around nine tenths seen once. Sequences were derived from CD4+ T cells from peripheral blood mononuclear cells, sampled in the first trimester of pregnancy. These receptors all stem from a female donor in good health, enrolled as a control in a pregnancy study.

J is TRBJ1-1 and V is TRBV28, with D unresolved. The CDR3 is 15 amino acids. Germline V gene data show CDR1 as MDHEN and CDR2 as SYDVKM. Trimming pared 5 bases from V and 4 bases from J, leaving 17 bases between. This CDR3 reads CASSLGAGSGTEAFF. The CDR3 DNA reads TGTGCCAGCAGTCTCGGAGCGGGGTCGGGCACTGAAGCTTTCTTT.

The chain combines TRBV5-5 with TRBJ1-6; 10 bases line up with TRBD1. CDR3 size: 19 residues. CDR1 and CDR2 from the germline V gene are SGHKS and YYEKEE (reference sequence). J gave up 0 bases and V 5 bases, and 11 bases lay outside the gene matches. The CDR3 DNA reads TGTGCCAGCAGTTCCAGACAGGGGGCCTTCTCCTCCTATAATTCACCCCTCCACTTT. Its translation: CASSSRQGAFSSYNSPLHF.

This clone was seen only once. The chain's CDR3 is CASSMGTGTSDTQYF. DNA for the CDR3: TGTGCCAGTAGTATGGGGACAGGGACATCGGATACGCAGTATTTT. This chain connects TRBV19 to TRBJ2-3, with TRBD1 matching over 9 bases. The V and J ends lost 3 bases and 6 bases, in that order; junction bases with no gene match: 7. This CDR3 has 15 amino acids. Germline-derived CDR1 and CDR2 are LNHDA and SQIVND (reference sequence).

The V call is TRBV10-3, the J call TRBJ2-7; 12 nucleotides match TRBD2. The germline V gene has CDR1 ENHRY and CDR2 SYGVKD. The CDR3 spans 15 residues. V lost 0 bases to trimming and J lost 7 bases; unmatched junction nucleotides: 4. CDR3 region: CAISESASGGVEQYF. The DNA for the CDR3 is TGTGCCATCAGTGAGTCGGCTAGCGGGGGGGTAGAGCAGTACTTC.

Details on this clone: Compared with germline, one end of the junction differs, possibly owing to a read error. Other nucleotide sequences in the sample specify the same CDR3. The V gene is TRBV7-9, the J gene TRBJ2-5; 11 positions match TRBD2. The germline CDR1 and CDR2 sequences are SEHNR and FQNEAQ (reference sequence). This CDR3 contains 13 residues. This CDR3 reads CASSLAGGETQYF. The DNA of the CDR3 is TGTGCCAGCAGCCTAGCGGGGGGAGAGACCCAGTACTTC. The variable domain in full, with the rest retrieved from reference TRBV7-9 and TRBJ2-5, is DTGVSQNPRHKITKRGQNVTFRCDPISEHNRLYWYRQTLGQGPEFLTYFQNEAQLEKSRLLSDRFSAERPKGSFSTLEIQRTEQGDSAMYLCASSLAGGETQYFGPGTRLLVL.

The chain combines TRBV15 with TRBJ2-3; D is unclear. Germline V gene sequence: CDR1 LNHNV, CDR2 YYDKDF (reference sequence). The CDR3 has 13 amino acids. Trimming shortened V by 0 bases and J by 5 bases, and 6 bases separated the two germline ends. The CDR3 loop is CATSRDSLDTQYF. The CDR3 coding sequence is TGTGCCACCAGCAGAGATAGCCTAGATACGCAGTATTTT.

The chain has TRBV5-4 and TRBJ1-5; 9 bases are a match to TRBD1. Germline CDR1 reads SGHNT; CDR2 reads YYREEE (reference sequence). The CDR3 sequence is 14 residues long. V was pared by 6 bases and J by 3 bases, with 4 bases of the junction left unmatched. The CDR3 loop reads CASTRQGDNQPQHF. CDR3 bases: TGTGCCAGCACCCGACAGGGGGACAATCAGCCCCAGCATTTT.

The chain joins TRBV28 to TRBJ1-1, with D possibly being TRBD1 (6 bases). The CDR3 is made up of 14 amino acids. Germline V lookup: CDR1 MDHEN, CDR2 SYDVKM. Trimming removed 6 bases from V and 4 bases from J, with 15 bases in between. CDR3 sequence (DNA): TGTGCCAGCAGCCCATACAGGGATTCCACTGAAGCTTTCTTT. Its translation is CASSPYRDSTEAFF.

This clone appeared once. The gene calls are TRBV18 and TRBJ1-5; 8 nucleotides match TRBD1. The CDR3 totals 17 residues. Losses at the gene ends were 3 bases for V and 2 bases for J; bases not matched to a gene: 9. CDR1 is KGHSH, CDR2 LQKENI, per germline. The CDR3 DNA reads as TGTGCCAGCTCACCGAGGACAGGGCACCAAGGCAATCAGCCCCAGCATTTT. It codes for CASSPRTGHQGNQPQHF.

This chain uses TRBV30 with TRBJ2-3, with no clear D. The germline V gene encodes CDR1 GTSNPN and CDR2 SVGIG (reference sequence). CDR3 length: 11 amino acids. V was shortened by 2 bases and J by 6 bases, with 6 bases between the two germline ends. The CDR3 DNA sequence: TGTGCCTGGAGTCAGGATGATACGCAGTATTTT. This translates into CAWSQDDTQYF.

The rearrangement links TRBV25-1 to TRBJ1-6; D not certain. Trimming took 0 bases from V and 10 from J, leaving 7 bases between them. Germline V gene lookup returns CDR1 MGHDK and CDR2 SYGVNS. The CDR3 is 13 residues long. CDR3 bases: TGTGCCAGCAGTGAATATGTCGGGTCACCCCTCCACTTT. Translation gives CASSEYVGSPLHF. Full variable domain (remainder filled in from reference TRBV25-1 and TRBJ1-6): EADIYQTPRYLVIGTGKKITLECSQTMGHDKMYWYQQDPGMELHLIHYSYGVNSTEKGDLSSESTVSRIRTEHFPLTLESARPSHTSQYLCASSEYVGSPLHFGNGTRLTVT.

The chain combines TRBV7-2 with TRBJ1-1; 8 nucleotides line up with TRBD1. Germline V gene sequence: CDR1 SGHTA, CDR2 FQGNSA. V was pared by 0 bases and J by 8 bases, with 8 bases of the junction left unmatched. The CDR3 extends over 15 amino acids. The CDR3 DNA sequence: TGTGCCAGCAGCTTAGCCCCCGGGACAGGCCTCGAAGCTTTCTTT. Protein product: CASSLAPGTGLEAFF.

This chain joins TRBV11-2 and TRBJ1-2, with TRBD1 matching over 7 bases. J gave up 5 bases and V 3 bases, and 9 bases lay outside the gene matches. This CDR3 is 15 amino acids long. CDR1 is SGHAT and CDR2 is FQNNGV in the germline V gene. The CDR3 protein is CASSLTTNRGYGYTF. The CDR3 nucleotides are TGTGCCAGCAGCTTGACCACTAACAGGGGTTATGGCTACACCTTC.